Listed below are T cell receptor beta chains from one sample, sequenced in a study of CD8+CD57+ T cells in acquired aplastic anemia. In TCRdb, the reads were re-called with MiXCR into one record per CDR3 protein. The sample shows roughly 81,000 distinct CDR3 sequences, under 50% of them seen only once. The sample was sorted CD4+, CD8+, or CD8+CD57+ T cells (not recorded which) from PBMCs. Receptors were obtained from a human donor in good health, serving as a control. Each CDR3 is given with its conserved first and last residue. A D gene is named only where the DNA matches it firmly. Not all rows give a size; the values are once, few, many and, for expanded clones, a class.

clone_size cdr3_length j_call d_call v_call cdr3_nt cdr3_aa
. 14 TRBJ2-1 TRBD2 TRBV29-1 TGCAGCGCGACGACCCGACTAGCGGATAATGAGCAGTTCTTC CSATTRLADNEQFF
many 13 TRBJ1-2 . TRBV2 TGTGCCAGCAGAGAGACGGTTAACTATGGCTACACCTTC CASRETVNYGYTF
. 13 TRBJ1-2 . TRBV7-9 TGTGCCAGCAGCTTGCAACTAAACTATGGCTACACCTTC CASSLQLNYGYTF
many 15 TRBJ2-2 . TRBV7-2 TGTGCCAGCAGCTCAGGGACTGGCAACACCGGGGAGCTGTTTTTT CASSSGTGNTGELFF
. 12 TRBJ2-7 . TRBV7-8 TGTGCCAGCAGCTTAGTAGTTTACGAGCAGTACTTC CASSLVVYEQYF
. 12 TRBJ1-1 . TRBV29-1 TGCAGCGTAGCAGGGCTAAACACTGAAGCTTTCTTT CSVAGLNTEAFF
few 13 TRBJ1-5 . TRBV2 TGTGCCAGCAGTGTTCGGAACAATCAGCCCCAGCATTTT CASSVRNNQPQHF
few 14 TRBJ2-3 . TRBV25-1 TGTGCCAGCAGCCCCGGCGGGGTAACCGATACGCAGTATTTT CASSPGGVTDTQYF
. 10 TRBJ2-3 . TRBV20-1 TGCAGCGGGGGCTACGATACGCAGTATTTT CSGGYDTQYF
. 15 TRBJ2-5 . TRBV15 TGTGCCACCAGCGTACTTGGGACGGTCCAAGAGACCCAGTACTTC CATSVLGTVQETQYF
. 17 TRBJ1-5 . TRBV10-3 TGTGCCATCAGTGACGCCCGACTGGGAGGGAGCAATCAGCCCCAGCATTTT CAISDARLGGSNQPQHF
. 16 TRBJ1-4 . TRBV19 TGTGCCAGTAGTGCCATACCAGGGGTAGCCTTTGAAAAACTGTTTTTT CASSAIPGVAFEKLFF
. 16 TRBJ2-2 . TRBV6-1 TGTGCCAGCAGTGGAGGGGTGGGTGTGGACACCGGGGAGCTGTTTTTT CASSGGVGVDTGELFF
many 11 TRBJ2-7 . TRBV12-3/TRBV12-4 TGTGCCAGCAGTTTAGGATACGAGCAGTACTTC CASSLGYEQYF
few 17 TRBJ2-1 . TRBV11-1 TGTACCAGCAGCTTAGCCGAAGGAGCGAGTCCTTCAAATGAGCAGTTCTTC CTSSLAEGASPSNEQFF
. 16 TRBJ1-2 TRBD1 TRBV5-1 TGCGCCAGCAGCCCGGGACAGGGTTTAGGCTTTGAAGGCTACACCTTC CASSPGQGLGFEGYTF
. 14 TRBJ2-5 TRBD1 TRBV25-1 TGTGCCAGCAGGGCAGGGGGCGGAGGGGAGACCCAGTACTTC CASRAGGGGETQYF
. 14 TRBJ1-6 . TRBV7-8 TGTGCCAGCAGCTTAGTGCAGGCCAATTCACCCCTCCACTTT CASSLVQANSPLHF
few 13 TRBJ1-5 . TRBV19 TGTGCCAGCCGAACGGAAATCGGTCAGCCCCAGCATTTT CASRTEIGQPQHF
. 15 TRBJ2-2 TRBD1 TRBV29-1 TGCAGCGTTGGGAAGACAGGGGCGAACACCGGGGAGCTGTTTTTT CSVGKTGANTGELFF
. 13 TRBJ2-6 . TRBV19 TGTGCCAGTAGCGGGACCGGGGCCAACGTCCTGACTTTC CASSGTGANVLTF
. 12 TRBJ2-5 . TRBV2 TGTGCCAGCTTACCCCCTGGGGAGACCCAGTACTTC CASLPPGETQYF
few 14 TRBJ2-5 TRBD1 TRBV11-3 TGTGCCAGCAGCTTAGGGACAGGGTTTGAGACCCAGTACTTC CASSLGTGFETQYF
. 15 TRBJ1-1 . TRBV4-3 TGCGCCAGCAGCCAAGATCTTACAGGGAGGACTGAAGCTTTCTTT CASSQDLTGRTEAFF
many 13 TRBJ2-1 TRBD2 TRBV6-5 TGTGCCAGCAGTTACTCTGGCGGGAGTGAGCAGTTCTTC CASSYSGGSEQFF
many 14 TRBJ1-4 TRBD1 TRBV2 TGTGCCAGCAGTGACGGACAGGGTCACGAAAAACTGTTTTTT CASSDGQGHEKLFF
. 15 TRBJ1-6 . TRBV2 TGTGCCAGTCAGTACCCGGGATCCCTAAATTCACCCCTCCACTTT CASQYPGSLNSPLHF
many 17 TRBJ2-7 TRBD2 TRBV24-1 TGTGCCACCAGTGATGCTAGCGGGGGAGGTTTCTCCTACGAGCAGTACTTC CATSDASGGGFSYEQYF
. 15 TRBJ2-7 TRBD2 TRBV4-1 TGCGCCAGCAGCCAAGAGCTAGCGGAAACCTACGAGCAGTACTTC CASSQELAETYEQYF
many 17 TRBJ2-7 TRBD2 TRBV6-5 TGTGCCAGCAGTTACGGAGGCTGGTCAGCGGGAGACTACGAGCAGTACTTC CASSYGGWSAGDYEQYF
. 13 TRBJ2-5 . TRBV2 TGTGCCAGCAGTGAACAGGGAACGGAGACCCAGTACTTC CASSEQGTETQYF
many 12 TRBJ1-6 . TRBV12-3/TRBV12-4 TGTGCCAGCAGTTCCACATCTGAACCCCTCCACTTT CASSSTSEPLHF
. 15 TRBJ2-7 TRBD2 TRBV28 TGTGCCAGCAGCAAGGGGACTAGCGGTACCTACGAGCAGTACTTC CASSKGTSGTYEQYF
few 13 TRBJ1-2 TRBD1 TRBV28 TGTGCCAGCACCCTTTCACAGGGGTATGGCTACACCTTC CASTLSQGYGYTF
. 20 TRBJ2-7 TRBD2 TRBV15 TGTGCCACCAGCAGAGATCACCGACTAGCGGGAGAAACTATCTCCTACGAGCAGTACTTC CATSRDHRLAGETISYEQYF
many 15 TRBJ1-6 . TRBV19 TGTGCCAGTAGTATAGTGGCAGGAGGGAATTCACCCCTCCACTTT CASSIVAGGNSPLHF
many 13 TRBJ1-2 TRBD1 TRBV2 TGTGCCAGCGGGACAGGGGATTTCTATGGCTACACCTTC CASGTGDFYGYTF
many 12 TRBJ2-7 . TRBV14 TGTGCCAGCAGCCAAGTTGGCTACGAGCAGTACTTC CASSQVGYEQYF
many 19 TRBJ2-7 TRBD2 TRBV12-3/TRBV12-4 TGTGCCAGCAGTTTACCCCTCCTCTCGACTAGCGGGGGGAACTACGAGCAGTACTTC CASSLPLLSTSGGNYEQYF
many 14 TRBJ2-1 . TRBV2 TGTGCCAGCAGGACAGACAGGACCTACAATGAGCAGTTCTTC CASRTDRTYNEQFF
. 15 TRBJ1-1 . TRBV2 TGTGCCAGCAGTGTGAGGGAGGGAAGTTTCACTGAAGCTTTCTTT CASSVREGSFTEAFF
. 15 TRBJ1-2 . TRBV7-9 TGTGCCAGCAGCTTGGAGCGGCAGGGCGTGAGGGGCTACACCTTC CASSLERQGVRGYTF
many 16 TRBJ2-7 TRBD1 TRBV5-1 TGCGCCAGCAGCTTGACATTGAGACAGGGGATCTACGAGCAGTACTTC CASSLTLRQGIYEQYF
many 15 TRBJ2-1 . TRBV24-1 TGTGCCACCAGTGCCGGGGCCGAGTTCTACAATGAGCAGTTCTTC CATSAGAEFYNEQFF
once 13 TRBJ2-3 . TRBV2 TGTGCCAGCAGGGGGGGCCTAGCAGATACGCAGTATTTT CASRGGLADTQYF
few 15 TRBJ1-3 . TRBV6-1 TGTGCCAGCGGTGGGCGGATAAGCTCTGGAAACACCATATATTTT CASGGRISSGNTIYF
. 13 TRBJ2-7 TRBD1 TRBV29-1 TGCAGCGTAATCCGGGACAGCGCCTACGAGCAGTACTTC CSVIRDSAYEQYF
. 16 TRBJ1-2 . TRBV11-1 . CASSTSVRDRRYGYTF
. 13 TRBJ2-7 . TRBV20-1 TGCAGTGCTACCGGGACATACACCTACGAGCAGTACTTC CSATGTYTYEQYF
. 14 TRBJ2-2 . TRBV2 TGTGCCAGCAGTGGTCAGGGAAACACCGGGGAGCTGTTTTTT CASSGQGNTGELFF
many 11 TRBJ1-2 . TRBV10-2 TGCGCCAGCGGCCGTGGAAACGGCTACACCTTC CASGRGNGYTF
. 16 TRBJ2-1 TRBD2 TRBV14 TGTGCCAGCAGCCGCCCCGGACTAGCGGACTACAATGAGCAGTTCTTC CASSRPGLADYNEQFF
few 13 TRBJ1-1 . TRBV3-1 TGTGCCAGCAGCTTCACTTTGGACACTGAAGCTTTCTTT CASSFTLDTEAFF